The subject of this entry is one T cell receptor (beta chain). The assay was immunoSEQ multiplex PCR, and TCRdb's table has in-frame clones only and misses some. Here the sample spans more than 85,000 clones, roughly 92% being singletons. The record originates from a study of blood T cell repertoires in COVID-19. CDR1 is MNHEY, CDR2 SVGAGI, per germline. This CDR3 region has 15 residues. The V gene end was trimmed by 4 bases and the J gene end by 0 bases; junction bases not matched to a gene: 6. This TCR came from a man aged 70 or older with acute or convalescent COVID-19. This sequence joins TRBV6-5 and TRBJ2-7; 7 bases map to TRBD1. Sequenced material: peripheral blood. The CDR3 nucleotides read TGTGCCAGCAGTTTCGCGGACAGGCGCTCCTACGAGCAGTACTTC. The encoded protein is CASSFADRRSYEQYF.